These 10 T cell receptor beta chains were all obtained from the same sample, sequenced in a study of cytomegalovirus exposure and HLA in healthy donors. Both 60 Vbeta primers and 13 Jbeta primers went into the PCR. Sequencing was performed with immunoSEQ multiplex PCR; in TCRdb, only in-frame clones are kept and a portion is missing. The sample has 90,000 to 130,000 clones, and its top ten clones hold 6.5% to 7%. What was sequenced was PBMCs. These receptor sequences come from a man aged 40-49 years in good health and CMV-seropositive.

The J gene is TRBJ2-1, the V gene TRBV19; perhaps TRBD1 as D (5 bases). The germline CDR1 and CDR2 sequences are LNHDA and SQIVND (reference sequence). V lost 3 bases and J lost 0, with 15 bases in between. CDR3 length: 17 amino acids. CDR3 nucleotide sequence: TGTGCCAGTAGTATGGGGCGAGTTTTGAGCTCCTACAATGAGCAGTTCTTC. Translating gives CASSMGRVLSSYNEQFF.

The chain carries TRBV19 and TRBJ2-7, with D possibly being TRBD1 (6 bases). Germline-derived CDR1 and CDR2 are LNHDA and SQIVND (reference sequence). V was trimmed by 5 bases and J by 2 bases, leaving 19 bases between them. This CDR3 has 16 residues. The CDR3 nucleotides are TGTGCCAGTAGTTCTCGACAGGCCGTCCTCGCCTACGAGCAGTACTTC. Protein product: CASSSRQAVLAYEQYF.

The chain joins TRBV20-1 to TRBJ1-1; 7 nucleotides agree with TRBD1. The CDR3 runs 11 residues. The trim removed 6 bases at V and 5 bases at J, leaving 3 bases unmatched. The germline CDR1 and CDR2 sequences are DFQATT and SNEGSKA (reference sequence). CDR3 sequence reads: CSAGTVTEAFF. CDR3 nucleotides: TGCAGTGCCGGGACAGTGACTGAAGCTTTCTTT.

The chain is built from TRBV11-2 and TRBJ2-1; D is ambiguous. V lost 1 base, J lost 6 bases, and 10 bases lay in between. Germline CDR1 and CDR2: SGHAT and FQNNGV. The CDR3 spans 14 residues. The CDR3 spells CASSLGAPPNEQFF. CDR3 coding DNA: TGTGCCAGCAGCTTAGGAGCCCCCCCCAATGAGCAGTTCTTC.

The chain combines TRBV2 with TRBJ2-2; 9 bases are a match to TRBD2. CDR1 is SNHLY and CDR2 is FYNNEI in the germline V gene. The CDR3 length is 14 residues. With V trimmed by 8 bases and J by 4 bases, 5 bases remained unmatched. The CDR3 loop reads CASDGTSSTGELFF. CDR3 nucleotides: TGTGCCAGCGATGGGACTAGCTCCACCGGGGAGCTGTTTTTT.

CDR3 sequence (DNA): TGTGCCAGCAACCTCCGATCGGAGGGGCCGAACACCGGGGAGCTGTTTTTT. The encoded protein is CASNLRSEGPNTGELFF. V is TRBV9 and J is TRBJ2-2, with a weak D call TRBD2 (6 bases). Between the trimmed V and J ends, which lost 6 bases and 0 bases, there was a span of 18 bases. Germline CDR1 and CDR2: SGDLS and YYNGEE. The CDR3 has 17 residues. Supplemented by reference TRBV9 and TRBJ2-2, the full variable domain reads DSGVTQTPKHLITATGQRVTLRCSPRSGDLSVYWYQQSLDQGLQFLIQYYNGEERAKGNILERFSAQQFPDLHSELNLSSLELGDSALYFCASNLRSEGPNTGELFFGEGSRLTVL.

The chain uses TRBV7-9 and TRBJ2-7, with D possibly matching TRBD1 (5 bases). CDR3 size: 14 residues. V lost 4 bases to trimming and J lost 0 bases, with 10 bases between them. In germline, CDR1 is SEHNR, CDR2 FQNEAQ (reference sequence). In DNA, the CDR3 is TGTGCCAGCAGCTATCAGACAGACTCCTACGAGCAGTACTTC. It specifies CASSYQTDSYEQYF.

V is TRBV5-4 and J is TRBJ1-3; TRBD1 matches 8 bases. The germline CDR1 and CDR2 sequences are SGHNT and YYREEE (reference sequence). V trimming: 4 bases; J trimming: 1 base; junction bases outside the gene matches: 10. The CDR3 covers 17 residues. CDR3 bases: TGTGCCAGCAGCCAGGGACAGGCCGGGGGTTCTGGAAACACCATATATTTT. As protein: CASSQGQAGGSGNTIYF. Full variable domain (missing parts from reference TRBV5-4 and TRBJ1-3): ETGVTQSPTHLIKTRGQQVTLRCSSQSGHNTVSWYQQALGQGPQFIFQYYREEENGRGNFPPRFSGLQFPNYSSELNVNALELDDSALYLCASSQGQAGGSGNTIYFGEGSWLTVV.

CDR3 sequence (DNA): TGCACCAGCAGAATGTCGAGTGAGCAGTTCTTC. Translation gives CTSRMSSEQFF. The chain joins TRBV1 to TRBJ2-1; the table's D gene call, TRBD2, was not cross checked with the DNA. TRBV1 is a listed pseudogene. CDR3 length: 11 residues.

The chain uses TRBV5-1 and TRBJ2-5; possibly TRBD1 for D (6 bases). The V end lost 4 bases, the J end lost 0 bases, and 7 bases lay between the germline ends. Germline V lookup: CDR1 SGHRS, CDR2 YFSETQ. The CDR3 spans 13 residues. CDR3 nucleotide sequence: TGCGCCAGCAGCGGGGACAACCAAGAGACCCAGTACTTC. Its translation is CASSGDNQETQYF.